This TCR beta chain is from a study of T cell changes during pregnancy in multiple sclerosis. Assay used: immunoSEQ multiplex PCR; TCRdb lists only in-frame clones, some missing. There are 100,000 or so clones in the sample; 92% occur only once, and around 2.1% lies in the top ten. V dropped 4 bases and J dropped 7 bases, with 9 bases sitting between them. CDR1 is SGHAT, CDR2 FQDESV, per germline (reference sequence). CDR3 length equals 12 residues. J is TRBJ2-3 and V is TRBV11-1; D gene ambiguous. This receptor was identified in a female donor with multiple sclerosis, enrolled in a pregnancy study. The sample consisted of peripheral blood, taken after pregnancy. DNA of the CDR3: TGTGCCAGCAGCTACGAGCGTAATACGCAGTATTTT. Protein: CASSYERNTQYF.